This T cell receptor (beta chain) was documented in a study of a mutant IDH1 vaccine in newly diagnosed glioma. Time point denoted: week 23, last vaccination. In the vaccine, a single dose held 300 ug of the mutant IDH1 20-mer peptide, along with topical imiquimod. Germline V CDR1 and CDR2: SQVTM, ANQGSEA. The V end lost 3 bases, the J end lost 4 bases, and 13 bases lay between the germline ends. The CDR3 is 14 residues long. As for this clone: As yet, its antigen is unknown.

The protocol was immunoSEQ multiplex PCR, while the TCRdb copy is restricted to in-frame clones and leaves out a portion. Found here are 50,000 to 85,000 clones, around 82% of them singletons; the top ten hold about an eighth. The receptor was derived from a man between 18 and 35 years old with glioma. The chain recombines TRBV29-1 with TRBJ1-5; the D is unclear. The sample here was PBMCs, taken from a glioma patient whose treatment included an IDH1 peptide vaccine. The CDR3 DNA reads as TGCAGCGTTGATTGGGGTCTGGGAAATCAGCCCCAGCATTTT. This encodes CSVDWGLGNQPQHF.